Listed below are T cell receptor beta chains from one sample, sequenced in a study of T-cell reconstitution after alpha-beta-depleted transplantation in children. TCRdb ran MiXCR on the PCR reads and lists one entry per CDR3 protein. The sample contains a few hundred thousand distinct CDR3 sequences, 10% to 15% of which appear only once. Sequencing used PBMCs, obtained from the stem cell graft. These receptors all come from a human donor who donated a stem cell graft to a child with Fanconi anemia. The CDR3 runs from the conserved cysteine through the conserved F or W. D genes are given only for firm matches. Part of the rows lack a size; the others show once, few, many or a class for expanded clones.

J,D,size,V,CDR3,DNA
TRBJ2-2,TRBD1,many,TRBV5-1,CASSLGQGAGTGELFF,TGCGCCAGCAGCTTGGGACAGGGGGCCGGCACCGGGGAGCTGTTTTTT
TRBJ1-3,NA,few,TRBV11-2,CASSLTGYSGNTIYF,TGTGCCAGCAGTTTAACGGGATACTCTGGAAACACCATATATTTT
TRBJ2-1,TRBD2,NA,TRBV15,CATSKLAGGPYEQFF,TGTGCCACCAGCAAACTAGCGGGGGGGCCATATGAGCAGTTCTTC
TRBJ2-2,NA,NA,TRBV20-1,CSARDRGSPGTGELFF,TGCAGTGCTAGAGATCGGGGCAGCCCGGGGACCGGGGAGCTGTTTTTT
TRBJ1-1,NA,NA,TRBV18,CASSPSRPNTEAFF,TGTGCCAGCTCACCAAGCCGACCGAACACTGAAGCTTTCTTT
TRBJ2-3,TRBD2,NA,TRBV4-2,CASSPNTPGLAGASTDTQYF,TGTGCCAGCAGCCCTAATACACCGGGACTAGCGGGTGCTAGCACAGATACGCAGTATTTT
TRBJ2-3,NA,few,TRBV4-2,CASSQEYSTDTQYF,TGTGCCAGCAGCCAAGAATACAGCACAGATACGCAGTATTTT
TRBJ1-1,NA,few,TRBV5-1,CASSLRGAETEAFF,TGCGCCAGCAGCTTGCGGGGGGCAGAGACTGAAGCTTTCTTT
TRBJ1-5,NA,NA,TRBV5-1,CASSLGVRGSNQPQHF,TGCGCCAGCAGCTTGGGGGTTAGGGGAAGCAATCAGCCCCAGCATTTT
TRBJ2-5,NA,few,TRBV15,CATRRGLLETQYF,TGTGCCACCCGCCGGGGGCTGCTTGAGACCCAGTACTTC
TRBJ1-2,TRBD1,NA,TRBV28,CASSSWTGTGNYGYTF,TGTGCCAGCAGTTCGTGGACCGGGACAGGGAACTATGGCTACACCTTC